A single sample is the source of the 25 T cell receptor beta chains below, sequenced in a study of CD8 T cells in Susac syndrome. The RNA, about 0.45 to 1 ug, was put through reverse transcription using random hexamers. TCRdb itself ran the immunoSEQ multiplex PCR reads through MiXCR, one entry per CDR3 protein. The table has about 180,000 distinct CDR3 sequences, about 93% seen once. The sequenced sample consisted of CD4+ T cells from PBMCs. The source is a human donor with Susac syndrome.

This chain links TRBV15 with TRBJ2-5; TRBD2 matches at 9 bases. The germline gives CDR1 LNHNV, CDR2 YYDKDF (reference sequence). CDR3 length: 14 residues. V gave up 5 bases and J gave up 0 bases; unmatched junction bases: 1. CDR3 sequence reads: CATSLAGHQETQYF. The CDR3 nucleotides read TGTGCCACCAGCCTAGCGGGACACCAAGAGACCCAGTACTTC.

The chain couples TRBV29-1 to TRBJ2-1; 7 nucleotides match TRBD1. Losses at the gene ends were 5 bases for V and 0 bases for J; bases not matched to a gene: 4. Germline V gives CDR1 SQVTM, CDR2 ANQGSEA. CDR3 size: 14 residues. In DNA, the CDR3 is TGCAGCGTTCAGACAGGGAGCTCCTACAATGAGCAGTTCTTC. It encodes CSVQTGSSYNEQFF.

The rearrangement uses TRBV6-1 and TRBJ2-1; TRBD1 matches at 8 bases. This CDR3 has 16 residues. J lost 4 bases, V lost 6 bases, and 11 bases had no gene match. CDR1 and CDR2 from the germline V gene are MNHNS and SASEGT. CDR3 amino acids: CASRDRTGKAYNEQFF. In DNA, the CDR3 is TGTGCCAGCAGGGACAGGACAGGGAAGGCGTACAATGAGCAGTTCTTC.

This chain links TRBV27 with TRBJ2-5; D possibly uses TRBD1 or TRBD2 (5 bases each). V lost 5 bases, J lost 2 bases, and 27 bases lay in between. The CDR3 totals 19 residues. Per germline, CDR1 MNHEY and CDR2 SMNVEV (reference sequence). The CDR3 DNA follows: TGTGCCAGCAGTCCTCGTGGGACGCTCAACACCAAGAGGCAAGAGACCCAGTACTTC. Protein product: CASSPRGTLNTKRQETQYF.

The chain couples TRBV10-3 to TRBJ1-1; a weak D match, TRBD1 (6 bases). In germline, CDR1 is ENHRY, CDR2 SYGVKD. V lost 2 bases and J lost 4, with 14 bases in between. The CDR3 loop spans 15 amino acids. The CDR3 DNA sequence: TGTGCCATCAGTGAGGTCTACCGGGGGGCCACTGAAGCTTTCTTT. This translates into CAISEVYRGATEAFF.

This clonotype has only a few counts. The chain combines TRBV6-2 or TRBV6-3 with TRBJ2-1, with D maybe TRBD1 (6 bases). Germline V gene sequence: CDR1 MNHEY, CDR2 SVGEGT. The CDR3 length is 15 residues. Between the trimmed V and J ends, which lost 7 bases and 0 bases, there was a span of 13 bases. CDR3 in DNA: TGTGCCAGCACTCAAAGGGGGAGCTCCTACAATGAGCAGTTCTTC. The encoded protein is CASTQRGSSYNEQFF.

The chain uses TRBV10-3 and TRBJ2-1, with 7 bases matching TRBD2. The V gene's germline CDR1 is ENHRY and CDR2 SYGVKD. The CDR3 is 17 residues long. J gave up 0 bases and V 3 bases, and 8 bases lay outside the gene matches. The CDR3 protein is CAISETGRQSSYNEQFF. The CDR3, as DNA: TGTGCCATCAGTGAAACCGGGAGGCAAAGCTCCTACAATGAGCAGTTCTTC.

The chain employs TRBV27 and TRBJ2-2; no clear D gene. Trimming pared 3 bases from V and 0 bases from J, leaving 11 bases between. Germline CDR1 and CDR2: MNHEY and SMNVEV (reference sequence). CDR3 size: 16 residues. CDR3: CASSLFPQSNTGELFF. CDR3 DNA sequence: TGTGCCAGCAGTTTGTTCCCACAGTCGAACACCGGGGAGCTGTTTTTT.

This chain connects TRBV12-3 or TRBV12-4 to TRBJ2-2, with 9 bases aligning to TRBD1. The CDR3 has 14 amino acids. The V gene end was trimmed by 6 bases and the J gene end by 6 bases; junction bases not matched to a gene: 5. The CDR3 nucleotides read TGTGCCAGCAGGGGGGACAGGGTTGCCGGGGAGCTGTTTTTT. Translation gives CASRGDRVAGELFF.

The chain has TRBV29-1 and TRBJ2-3, with D unresolved. The CDR3 is 13 residues long. The V gene's germline CDR1 is SQVTM and CDR2 ANQGSEA. V lost 3 bases and J lost 0, with 7 bases in between. CDR3 DNA sequence: TGCAGCGTTGATCGGAATAGCACAGATACGCAGTATTTT. Amino acids: CSVDRNSTDTQYF.

V gene TRBV28 combines with J gene TRBJ2-5, with D possibly being TRBD1 (6 bases). V gave up 5 bases and J gave up 2 bases, with 15 bases separating them. Germline lookup yields CDR1 MDHEN and CDR2 SYDVKM. The CDR3 is made up of 15 amino acids. CDR3 sequence: CASSRTGQTQETQYF. CDR3 nucleotides: TGTGCCAGCAGTAGGACCGGACAGACACAAGAGACCCAGTACTTC.

The V gene is TRBV18, the J gene TRBJ2-7; 8 bases are shared with TRBD1. Trimming at V came to 1 base and at J to 5 bases, leaving 16 bases not matched to a gene. This CDR3 has 18 amino acids. Germline CDR1 KGHSH, CDR2 LQKENI. The CDR3 region is CASSPQLADREGFHEQYF. In nucleotides, the CDR3 is TGTGCCAGCTCACCACAGTTAGCGGACAGGGAAGGATTCCACGAGCAGTACTTC.

The genes are TRBV27 and TRBJ1-6; the match to TRBD1 covers 7 bases. This CDR3 comprises 14 residues. CDR1 and CDR2 (germline): MNHEY, SMNVEV (reference sequence). V trimming: 5 bases; J trimming: 12 bases; junction bases outside the gene matches: 10. The CDR3 DNA reads TGTGCCAGCAGTCCTGGGACAGTGGGGGGACCCCTCCACTTT. It is translated as CASSPGTVGGPLHF.

This rearrangement joins TRBV19 to TRBJ1-2; 7 nucleotides align to TRBD1. After removal of 6 bases from V and 4 bases from J, the junction contained 5 bases not matched to a gene. Germline CDR1 LNHDA, CDR2 SQIVND (reference sequence). The CDR3 runs to 13 residues. CDR3 bases: TGTGCCAGTAGCGCACAGGGGTTCTATGGCTACACCTTC. This codes for CASSAQGFYGYTF.

The chain carries TRBV9 and TRBJ2-7, with D hard to call. This CDR3 has 10 residues. Germline V lookup: CDR1 SGDLS, CDR2 YYNGEE. V was clipped by 6 bases and J by 7 bases, with 8 bases between them. The CDR3 loop reads CASNRREQYF. CDR3 nucleotides: TGTGCCAGCAACAGACGTGAGCAGTACTTC.

J is TRBJ1-1 and V is TRBV23-1, with 7 positions matching TRBD1. TRBV23-1 qualifies as an ORF whose function is uncertain. V gave up 2 bases and J gave up 6 bases; unmatched junction bases: 15. The CDR3 runs to 17 residues. The chain's CDR3 is CASSQPHTTGRISEAFF. Here the CDR3 DNA reads TGCGCCAGCAGTCAACCCCACACGACAGGGAGAATCTCTGAAGCTTTCTTT.

The chain links TRBV7-9 to TRBJ1-2; D not certain. The CDR3 has 13 amino acids. Trimming removed 8 bases at V and 6 bases at J, with 16 bases between. Per the germline V gene, CDR1 is SEHNR and CDR2 is FQNEAQ (reference sequence). CDR3 amino acids: CASRQSGSHGYTF. In DNA form, the CDR3 reads TGTGCCAGCCGCCAGTCAGGAAGTCATGGCTACACCTTC.

This chain joins TRBV12-3 or TRBV12-4 and TRBJ2-4, with D perhaps TRBD1 (6 bases). With 8 bases removed from V and 0 bases from J, the gap between germline ends came to 14 bases. The CDR3 extends over 15 amino acids. The CDR3 coding sequence is TGTGCCAGCGAGGACAGCAACTTAGCCAAAAACATTCAGTACTTC. Its translation: CASEDSNLAKNIQYF.

The chain couples TRBV12-3 or TRBV12-4 to TRBJ2-1; D is perhaps TRBD2 (6 bases). V gave up 4 bases and J gave up 7 bases, with 11 bases separating them. The CDR3 totals 13 residues. DNA of the CDR3: TGTGCCAGCAGTTATCGGGAGATTAATGAGCAGTTCTTC. It is translated as CASSYREINEQFF.

The CDR3 spells CSAAGLAGGGGTGELFF. DNA of the CDR3: TGCAGCGCGGCGGGACTAGCGGGAGGAGGAGGCACCGGGGAGCTGTTTTTT. The rearrangement links TRBV29-1 to TRBJ2-2; the match to TRBD2 covers 15 bases. Per the germline V gene, CDR1 is SQVTM and CDR2 is ANQGSEA. The CDR3 contains 17 residues. The V segment lost 7 bases and the J segment 4 bases; nucleotides outside the gene matches: 10.

The rearrangement links TRBV20-1 to TRBJ2-1, with D possibly matching TRBD2 (6 bases). The germline V gene has CDR1 DFQATT and CDR2 SNEGSKA (reference sequence). The CDR3 is 13 amino acids. V lost 7 bases and J lost 4, with 14 bases in between. The CDR3 DNA follows: TGCAGTGAACGGAGGGGCCCTTACAATGAGCAGTTCTTC. Protein: CSERRGPYNEQFF.

V gene TRBV20-1 combines with J gene TRBJ1-1, with a tentative D call TRBD1 (5 bases). The CDR3 is 12 amino acids. The V gene's germline CDR1 is DFQATT and CDR2 SNEGSKA (reference sequence). Trimming removed 3 bases at V and 4 bases at J, with 9 bases between. This CDR3 is CSASRQITEAFF. The DNA of the CDR3 is TGCAGTGCTAGTAGACAGATCACTGAAGCTTTCTTT.

Here the CDR3 DNA reads TGTGCCAGCAGTTACACGGTAGGGCGGTCGAACACTGAAGCTTTCTTT. Residues: CASSYTVGRSNTEAFF. This chain uses TRBV6-5 with TRBJ1-1; no clear D. The CDR3 runs 16 residues. V lost 2 bases and J 1 base, leaving 14 bases between the germline ends. The germline V gene has CDR1 MNHEY and CDR2 SVGAGI.

Concerning this clonotype itself: One junction end disagrees with the germline gene, perhaps due to a read error. This chain links TRBV7-9 with TRBJ2-7; possible D gene TRBD2, 6 bases. Germline-derived CDR1 and CDR2 are SEHNR and FQNEAQ (reference sequence). CDR3 length: 16 residues. DNA of the CDR3: TGTGCCAGCAGCTTAGCTACCGGGAGCGGCTCCAACGAGCAGTACTTC. Translation: CASSLATGSGSNEQYF.

The rearrangement uses TRBV27 and TRBJ2-7; TRBD1 is a possible D gene (6 bases). CDR3 size: 13 residues. The germline V gene encodes CDR1 MNHEY and CDR2 SMNVEV (reference sequence). V lost 8 bases and J 6 bases, leaving 17 bases between the germline ends. CDR3 bases: TGTGCCAGCTCCCAAAGGGACACTAGCGAGCAGTACTTC. Residues: CASSQRDTSEQYF.